This T cell receptor (beta chain) was documented in a study of post-analysis software for immune sequencing data. About the study: Progressive-relapsing, secondary progressive and relapsing-remitting multiple sclerosis were among the disease courses included.

Study-level results: Samples made in the same batch grouped tightly together by F measure. In multiple sclerosis, normalized Chao1 diversity was significantly below that of controls. Among a few TRBV segments more frequent in patients than controls were TRBV5-6, TRBV5-1 and TRBV20-1.

J gave up 0 bases and V 0 bases, and 13 bases lay outside the gene matches. The CDR3 extends over 20 amino acids. Germline V gene sequence: CDR1 SGHTA, CDR2 FQGNSA. The TCR beta cDNA libraries carried unique molecular identifiers. From roughly 1 to 10 million T cells, 500,000 or so cDNA molecules were obtained. Each CDR3 protein gets one entry after TCRdb re-called the PCR reads with MiXCR. The sample has about 430,000 distinct CDR3 sequences, 39% seen once. As to this clonotype: Its antigen is still unknown.

The specimen sequenced was blood. This chain uses TRBV7-2 with TRBJ2-3; 9 nucleotides align to TRBD2. The receptor was derived from a girl between 2 and 10 years old with multiple sclerosis. The CDR3 coding sequence is TGTGCCAGCAGCTTAGCGCTTGGTAGCGGGGGTGGGTTTAGCACAGATACGCAGTATTTT. Translated, it gives CASSLALGSGGGFSTDTQYF.